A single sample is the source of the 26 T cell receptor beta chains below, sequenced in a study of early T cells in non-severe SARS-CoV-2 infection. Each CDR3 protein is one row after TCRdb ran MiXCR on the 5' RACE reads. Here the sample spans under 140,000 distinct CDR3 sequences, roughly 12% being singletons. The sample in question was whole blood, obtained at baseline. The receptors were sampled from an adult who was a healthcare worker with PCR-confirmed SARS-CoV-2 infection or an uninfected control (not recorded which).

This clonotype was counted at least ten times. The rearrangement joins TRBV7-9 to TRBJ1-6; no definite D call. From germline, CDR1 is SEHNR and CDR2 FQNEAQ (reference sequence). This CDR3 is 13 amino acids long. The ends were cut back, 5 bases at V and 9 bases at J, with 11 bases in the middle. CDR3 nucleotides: TGTGCCAGCAGCCCCTCCGGGAGTTCACCCCTCCACTTT. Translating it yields CASSPSGSSPLHF.

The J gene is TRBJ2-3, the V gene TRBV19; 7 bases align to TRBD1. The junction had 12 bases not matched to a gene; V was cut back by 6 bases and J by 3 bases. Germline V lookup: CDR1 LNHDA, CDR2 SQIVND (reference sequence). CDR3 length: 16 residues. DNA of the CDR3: TGTGCCAGTAGAATCCAGGGGGTGTCGTTTACAGATACGCAGTATTTT. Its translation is CASRIQGVSFTDTQYF.

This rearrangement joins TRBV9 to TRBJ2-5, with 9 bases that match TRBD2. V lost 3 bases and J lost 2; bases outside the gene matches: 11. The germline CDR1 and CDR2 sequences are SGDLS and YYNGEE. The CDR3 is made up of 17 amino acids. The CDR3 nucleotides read TGTGCCAGCAGCGGAGATGTCAGCGGGGGGAGACAAGAGACCCAGTACTTC. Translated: CASSGDVSGGRQETQYF.

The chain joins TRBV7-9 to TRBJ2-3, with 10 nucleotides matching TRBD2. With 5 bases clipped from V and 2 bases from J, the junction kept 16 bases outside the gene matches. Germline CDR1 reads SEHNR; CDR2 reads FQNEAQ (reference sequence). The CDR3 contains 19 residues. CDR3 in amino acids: CASSLPRLLAGVITDTQYF. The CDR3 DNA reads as TGTGCCAGCAGCCTACCGAGACTGCTAGCGGGGGTCATCACAGATACGCAGTATTTT.

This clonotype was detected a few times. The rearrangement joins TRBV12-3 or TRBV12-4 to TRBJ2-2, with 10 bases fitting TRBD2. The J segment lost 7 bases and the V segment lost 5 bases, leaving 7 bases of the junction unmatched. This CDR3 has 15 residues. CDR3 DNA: TGTGCCAGCAGTCCAGCGGGGGGGCGAAGCGGGGAGCTGTTTTTT. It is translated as CASSPAGGRSGELFF.

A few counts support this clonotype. CDR3 in amino acids: CASSLLDAQETQYF. For the CDR3, the DNA is TGTGCCAGCAGCTTGCTGGACGCACAAGAGACCCAGTACTTC. This chain connects TRBV5-5 to TRBJ2-5; no reliable D call. The germline CDR1 and CDR2 sequences are SGHKS and YYEKEE (reference sequence). This CDR3 has 14 amino acids. V was cut by 1 base and J by 2 bases, with 9 bases left in between.

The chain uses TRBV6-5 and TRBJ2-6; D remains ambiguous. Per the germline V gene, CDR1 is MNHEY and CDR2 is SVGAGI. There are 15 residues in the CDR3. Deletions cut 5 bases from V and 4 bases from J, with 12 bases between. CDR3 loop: CASSPQVPGANVLTF. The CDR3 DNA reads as TGTGCCAGCAGTCCTCAGGTCCCGGGGGCCAACGTCCTGACTTTC.

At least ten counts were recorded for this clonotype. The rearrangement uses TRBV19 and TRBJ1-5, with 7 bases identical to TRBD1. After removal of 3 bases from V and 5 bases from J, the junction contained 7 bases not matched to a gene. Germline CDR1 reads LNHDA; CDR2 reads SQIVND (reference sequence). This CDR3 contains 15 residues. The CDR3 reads CASSILDRPHQPQHF. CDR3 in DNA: TGTGCCAGTAGTATCCTGGACAGGCCTCATCAGCCCCAGCATTTT.

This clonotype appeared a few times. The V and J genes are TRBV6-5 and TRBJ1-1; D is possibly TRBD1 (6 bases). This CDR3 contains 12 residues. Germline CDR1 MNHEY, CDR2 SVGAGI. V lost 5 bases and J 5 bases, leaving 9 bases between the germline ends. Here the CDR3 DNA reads TGTGCCAGCAGTCTACAGGGTACTGAAGCTTTCTTT. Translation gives CASSLQGTEAFF.

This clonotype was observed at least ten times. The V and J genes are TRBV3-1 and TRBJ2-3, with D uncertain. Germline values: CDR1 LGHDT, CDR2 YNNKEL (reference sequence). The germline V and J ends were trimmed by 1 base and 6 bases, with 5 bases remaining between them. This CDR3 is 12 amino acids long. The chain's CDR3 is CASSQVWDTQYF. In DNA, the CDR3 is TGTGCCAGCAGCCAAGTGTGGGATACGCAGTATTTT.

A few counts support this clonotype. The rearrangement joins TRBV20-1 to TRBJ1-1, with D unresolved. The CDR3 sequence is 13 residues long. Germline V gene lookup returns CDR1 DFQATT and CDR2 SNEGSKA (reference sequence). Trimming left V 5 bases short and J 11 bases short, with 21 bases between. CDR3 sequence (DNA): TGCAGTGCTTACGACGGCGGCCAAAAACAGGCTTTCTTT. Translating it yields CSAYDGGQKQAFF.

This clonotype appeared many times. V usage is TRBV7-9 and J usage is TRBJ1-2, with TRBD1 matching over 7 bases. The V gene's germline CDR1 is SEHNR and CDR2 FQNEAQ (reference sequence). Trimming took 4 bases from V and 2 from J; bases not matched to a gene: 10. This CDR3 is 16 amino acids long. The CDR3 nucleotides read TGTGCCAGCAGCTCCGAAATAGACAGGGCCAACTATGGCTACACCTTC. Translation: CASSSEIDRANYGYTF.

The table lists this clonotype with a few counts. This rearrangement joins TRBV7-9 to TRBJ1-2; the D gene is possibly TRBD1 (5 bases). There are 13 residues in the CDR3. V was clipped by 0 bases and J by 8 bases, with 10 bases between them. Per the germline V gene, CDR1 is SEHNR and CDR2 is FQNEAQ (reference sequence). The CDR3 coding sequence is TGTGCCAGCAGCTTAGCAGGGGAGGACGGCTACACCTTC. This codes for CASSLAGEDGYTF.

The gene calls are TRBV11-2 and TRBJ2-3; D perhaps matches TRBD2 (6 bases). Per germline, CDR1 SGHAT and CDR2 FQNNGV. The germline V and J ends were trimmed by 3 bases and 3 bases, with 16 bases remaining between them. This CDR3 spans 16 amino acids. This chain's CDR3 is CASSLSSGHGTDTQYF. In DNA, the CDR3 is TGTGCCAGCAGCTTGAGTAGCGGCCATGGAACAGATACGCAGTATTTT. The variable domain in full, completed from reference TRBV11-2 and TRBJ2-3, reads EAGVAQSPRYKIIEKRQSVAFWCNPISGHATLYWYQQILGQGPKLLIQFQNNGVVDDSQLPKDRFSAERLKGVDSTLKIQPAKLEDSAVYLCASSLSSGHGTDTQYFGPGTRLTVL.

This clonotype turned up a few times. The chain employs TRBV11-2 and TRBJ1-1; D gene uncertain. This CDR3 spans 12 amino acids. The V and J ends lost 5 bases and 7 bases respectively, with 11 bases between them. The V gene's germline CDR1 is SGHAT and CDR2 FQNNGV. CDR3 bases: TGTGCCAGCAGCCCTCGGGCCCTTGAAGCTTTCTTT. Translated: CASSPRALEAFF.

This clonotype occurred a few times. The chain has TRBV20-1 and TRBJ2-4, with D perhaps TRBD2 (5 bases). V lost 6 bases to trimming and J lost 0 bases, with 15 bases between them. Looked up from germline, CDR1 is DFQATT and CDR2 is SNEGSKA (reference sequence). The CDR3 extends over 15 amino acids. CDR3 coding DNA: TGCAGTGCCCCAGAGGGCACGCTAGCCAAAAACATTCAGTACTTC. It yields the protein CSAPEGTLAKNIQYF.

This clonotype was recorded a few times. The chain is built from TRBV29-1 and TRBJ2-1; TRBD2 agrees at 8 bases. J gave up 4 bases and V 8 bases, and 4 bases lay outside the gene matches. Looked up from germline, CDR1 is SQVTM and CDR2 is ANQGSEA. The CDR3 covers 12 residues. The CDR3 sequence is CSRRGDYNEQFF. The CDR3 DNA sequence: TGCAGCCGGCGGGGGGATTACAATGAGCAGTTCTTC.

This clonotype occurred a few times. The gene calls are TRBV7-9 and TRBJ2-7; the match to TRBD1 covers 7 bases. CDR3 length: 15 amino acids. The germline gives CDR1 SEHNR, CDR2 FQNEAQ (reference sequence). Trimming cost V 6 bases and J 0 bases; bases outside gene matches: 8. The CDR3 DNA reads TGTGCCAGCAGTTTCACAGGGGACCCCTCCTACGAGCAGTACTTC. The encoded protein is CASSFTGDPSYEQYF.

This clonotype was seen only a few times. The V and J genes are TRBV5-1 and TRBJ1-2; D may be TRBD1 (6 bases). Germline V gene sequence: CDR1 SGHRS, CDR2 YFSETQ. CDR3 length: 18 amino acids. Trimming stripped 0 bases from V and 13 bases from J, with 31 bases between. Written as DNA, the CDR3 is TGCGCCAGCAGCTTGGGAACGGGGGCCGGACAGTACTCCCATAGGCTCACCTTC. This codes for CASSLGTGAGQYSHRLTF.

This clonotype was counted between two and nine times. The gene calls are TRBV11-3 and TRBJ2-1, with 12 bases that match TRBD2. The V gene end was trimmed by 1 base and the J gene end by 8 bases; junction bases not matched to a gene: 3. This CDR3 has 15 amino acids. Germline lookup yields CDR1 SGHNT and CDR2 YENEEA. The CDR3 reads CASSLASGRADEQFF. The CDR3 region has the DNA TGTGCCAGCAGCTTAGCTAGCGGGAGGGCGGATGAGCAGTTCTTC.

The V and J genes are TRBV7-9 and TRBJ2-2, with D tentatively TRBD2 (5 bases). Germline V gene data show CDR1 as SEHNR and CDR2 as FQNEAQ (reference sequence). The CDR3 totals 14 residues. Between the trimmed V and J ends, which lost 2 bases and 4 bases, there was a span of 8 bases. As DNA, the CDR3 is TGTGCCAGCAGCTTAAATGAGGGCACCGGGGAGCTGTTTTTT. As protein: CASSLNEGTGELFF.

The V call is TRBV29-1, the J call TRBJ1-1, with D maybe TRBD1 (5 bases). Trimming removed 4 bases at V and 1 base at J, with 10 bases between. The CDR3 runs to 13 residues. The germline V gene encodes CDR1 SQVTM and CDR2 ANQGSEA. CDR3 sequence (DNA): TGCAGCGTTGTAAGGGACCGGAACACTGAAGCTTTCTTT. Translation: CSVVRDRNTEAFF.

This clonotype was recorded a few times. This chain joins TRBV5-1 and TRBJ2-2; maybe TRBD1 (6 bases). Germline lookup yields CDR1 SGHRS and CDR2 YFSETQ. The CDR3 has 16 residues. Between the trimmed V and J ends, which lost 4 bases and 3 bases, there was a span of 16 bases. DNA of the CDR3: TGCGCCAGCAGCAGTGGCGGACAGCTTTACACCGGGGAGCTGTTTTTT. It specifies CASSSGGQLYTGELFF.

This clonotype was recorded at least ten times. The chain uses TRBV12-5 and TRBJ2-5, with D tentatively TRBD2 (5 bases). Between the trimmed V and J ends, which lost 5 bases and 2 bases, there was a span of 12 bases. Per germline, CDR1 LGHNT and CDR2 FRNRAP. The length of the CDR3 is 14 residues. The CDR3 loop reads CASGPHPGQETQYF. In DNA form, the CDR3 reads TGTGCTAGTGGTCCTCATCCGGGACAAGAGACCCAGTACTTC.

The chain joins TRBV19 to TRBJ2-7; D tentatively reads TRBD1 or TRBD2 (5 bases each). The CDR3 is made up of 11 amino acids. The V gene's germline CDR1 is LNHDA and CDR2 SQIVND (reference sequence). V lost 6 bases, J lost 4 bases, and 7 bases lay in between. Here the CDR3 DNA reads TGTGCCAGTAGCGAGGGGTACGAGCAGTACTTC. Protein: CASSEGYEQYF.

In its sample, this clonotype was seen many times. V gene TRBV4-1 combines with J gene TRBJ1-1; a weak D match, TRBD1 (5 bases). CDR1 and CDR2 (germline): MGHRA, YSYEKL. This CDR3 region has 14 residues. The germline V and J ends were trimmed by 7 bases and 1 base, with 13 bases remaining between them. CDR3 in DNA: TGCGCCAGCACGGGGCCCCTGAAGAACACTGAAGCTTTCTTT. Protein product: CASTGPLKNTEAFF.